Listed below are T cell receptor beta chains from one sample, sequenced in a study of tumor-infiltrating lymphocytes in primary liver carcinoma. TCRdb independently ran MiXCR on the multiplex PCR reads; one entry per CDR3 protein. The sample has about 54,000 distinct CDR3 sequences, around 79% seen once; the top ten hold about 26%. Sequencing input: liver tumor tissue from sampling region 2. The receptors were gathered from a man in his forties with primary liver carcinoma and hepatitis B virus infection. The CDR3 runs from the conserved cysteine through the conserved F or W. Fields, in order: clone size, J gene, D gene, V gene, CDR3 protein, CDR3 DNA. The D gene is left open where the match is weak. Size is omitted from some rows. Given values are once, few, many or a class for expanded clones.

size: .; J: TRBJ1-6; D: .; V: TRBV11-2; CDR3: CVSSLGLSGEGPPLHF; DNA: TGTGTCAGCAGCTTAGGGCTCTCTGGAGAAGGTCCACCCCTCCACTTT
size: once; J: TRBJ2-1; D: TRBD2; V: TRBV5-1; CDR3: CASSLGGTRGTNVHFF; DNA: TGCGCCAGCAGCTTGGGGGGGACTAGGGGAACAAATGTGCACTTCTTC
size: many; J: TRBJ2-7; D: TRBD1; V: TRBV28; CDR3: CASSLWQTGDDEQYF; DNA: TGTGCCAGCAGTTTATGGCAGACAGGGGACGACGAGCAGTACTTC
size: .; J: TRBJ2-1; D: .; V: TRBV11-2; CDR3: CASSLDIELAMDGQFF; DNA: TGTGCCAGCAGCTTGGATATCGAACTAGCCATGGATGGGCAGTTCTTC
size: .; J: TRBJ1-4; D: .; V: TRBV6-6; CDR3: CASSRHVLGATNEKLFF; DNA: TGTGCCAGCAGCCGCCACGTGCTGGGTGCCACTAATGAAAAACTGTTTTTT
size: .; J: TRBJ2-1; D: .; V: TRBV28; CDR3: CATSLGRRPGYRQFF; DNA: TGTGCCACCTCCCTGGGGCGGCGCCCTGGCTATAGGCAGTTCTTC
size: once; J: TRBJ2-1; D: .; V: TRBV6-6; CDR3: CASSSTYDLAWNEQFF; DNA: TGTGCCAGCAGTTCCACATATGACCTAGCGTGGAATGAGCAATTCTTC
size: .; J: TRBJ1-6; D: .; V: TRBV28; CDR3: CSSSLNRDNSPLHF; DNA: TGTTCAAGCAGTTTAAACAGGGATAATTCACCCCTCCACTTT
size: .; J: TRBJ1-6; D: .; V: TRBV18; CDR3: CASSPPEGLQSPLHF; DNA: TGTGCCAGCTCACCACCGGAGGGGCTCCAATCACCCCTCCACTTT
size: .; J: TRBJ2-3; D: .; V: TRBV12-3/TRBV12-4; CDR3: CASSLDLRGWDAQYF; DNA: TGTGCCAGCAGTTTAGATCTACGGGGTTGGGATGCGCAGTATTTT
size: .; J: TRBJ1-4; D: .; V: TRBV24-1; CDR3: CATSLSYRTTNEKLFF; DNA: TGTGCCACCAGTCTATCCTACAGGACAACTAATGAAAAACTGTTTTTT
size: .; J: TRBJ2-1; D: TRBD1; V: TRBV7-2; CDR3: CASSSDRGTHNEQFF; DNA: TGTGCCAGCAGCAGTGACAGGGGGACGCACAATGAGCAGTTCTTC
size: .; J: TRBJ1-2; D: .; V: TRBV5-6; CDR3: CASSLAERRSGHIF; DNA: TGTGCCAGCAGCTTGGCCGAGAGGAGGAGTGGCCACATCTTC
size: .; J: TRBJ2-3; D: TRBD1; V: TRBV29-1; CDR3: CSVVAGTGLYAVF; DNA: TGCAGCGTTGTGGCCGGGACAGGGCTATACGCAGTATTT
size: .; J: TRBJ2-1; D: TRBD2; V: TRBV4-1; CDR3: CARSQNGRPENEQFF; DNA: TGCGCCAGGAGCCAGAACGGGAGGCCCGAAAATGAGCAGTTTTTC
size: .; J: TRBJ2-1; D: .; V: TRBV10-1; CDR3: CAISRTRGSREQFF; DNA: TGCGCCATCAGTCGAACTAGGGGGAGTCGTGAGCAGTTCTTC
size: .; J: TRBJ2-1; D: .; V: TRBV29-1; CDR3: CSVEPPSSSYNEQFF; DNA: TGCAGTGTGGAGCCTCCTTCCAGCTCCTACAATGAACAGTTCTTC
size: .; J: TRBJ2-1; D: TRBD2; V: TRBV29-1; CDR3: CSVLNAGGPNEQLF; DNA: TGCAGCGTCCTTAATGCGGGAGGGCCAAATGAGCAGCTCTTC
size: .; J: TRBJ2-3; D: TRBD1; V: TRBV29-1; CDR3: CRAYRDRGTDTQYF; DNA: TGCAGGGCTTACCGAGACAGGGGAACAGATACGCAGTATTTT
size: .; J: TRBJ2-7; D: .; V: TRBV11-1; CDR3: CASSFGGHFSYEHYF; DNA: TGTGCCAGCAGCTTCGGCGGACACTTCTCCTACGAGCACTACTTC
size: .; J: TRBJ1-5; D: .; V: TRBV7-8; CDR3: CASSSGTFNRSQHF; DNA: TGTGCCAGCAGCTCCGGAACCTTCAATCGGTCCCAGCATTTT
size: .; J: TRBJ2-1; D: TRBD1; V: TRBV5-1; CDR3: CASSLTGTVNNEQFF; DNA: TGCGCCAGCAGCCTCACTGGGACAGTAAACAATGAGCAGTTCTTC
size: once; J: TRBJ2-5; D: TRBD1; V: TRBV28; CDR3: CTSSPHWTGEETHYF; DNA: TGTACCAGCAGTCCCCATTGGACAGGTGAAGAGACCCATTACTTC
size: .; J: TRBJ2-7; D: TRBD2; V: TRBV11-2; CDR3: CASGLSVGLAGGKYEQYF; DNA: TGTGCCAGCGGCTTATCCGTTGGACTAGCGGGAGGGAAGTACGAGCAGTACTTC
size: .; J: TRBJ2-3; D: .; V: TRBV18; CDR3: CASSPQASNDTQYF; DNA: TGTGCCAGCTCACCACAGGCTAGCAACGATACGCAGTATTTT
size: .; J: TRBJ2-7; D: .; V: TRBV28; CDR3: CASSSIRDGYYEQYF; DNA: TGTGCCAGCAGTTCGATCCGGGACGGGTACTACGAGCAGTACTTC
size: many; J: TRBJ2-7; D: TRBD1; V: TRBV29-1; CDR3: CSVEARTGTSPYEQYF; DNA: TGCAGCGTTGAAGCCCGGACAGGGACCTCCCCATACGAGCAGTACTTC
size: many; J: TRBJ2-2; D: .; V: TRBV30; CDR3: CAGVSANTGELFF; DNA: TGTGCCGGGGTTAGCGCGAACACCGGGGAGCTGTTTTTT
size: .; J: TRBJ2-1; D: TRBD1; V: TRBV6-1; CDR3: CASSEPDREGEQFF; DNA: TGTGCTAGCAGTGAACCCGACAGGGAAGGAGAGCAGTTCTTC
size: .; J: TRBJ2-2; D: .; V: TRBV6-5; CDR3: CVSSSCPPGLNTGELFF; DNA: TGTGTCAGCAGTTCCTGTCCCCCAGGGTTAAACACCGGGGAGCTGTTTTTT
size: once; J: TRBJ2-1; D: .; V: TRBV10-2; CDR3: CASSAGQSSFNEQFF; DNA: TGCGCCAGCAGTGCGGGGCAGAGTTCCTTCAATGAGCAGTTCTTC
size: many; J: TRBJ1-1; D: .; V: TRBV6-5; CDR3: CASSPDIVQGGGNTEAFF; DNA: TGTGCCAGCAGTCCCGACATCGTACAGGGAGGAGGTAACACTGAAGCTTTCTTT
size: .; J: TRBJ2-7; D: .; V: TRBV12-3/TRBV12-4; CDR3: CASSLGTDSYEQYF; DNA: TGTGCCAGCAGTCTAGGGACGGACTCCTACGAGCAGTACTTC
size: .; J: TRBJ2-4; D: TRBD2; V: TRBV6-6; CDR3: CATLRGGLAGEEDIQHF; DNA: TGTGCCACGTTGCGGGGGGGACTAGCGGGAGAAGAGGACATTCAGCACTTC
size: .; J: TRBJ2-7; D: .; V: TRBV29-1; CDR3: CSGRVAYERYF; DNA: TGCAGTGGAAGGGTTGCATACGAGCGGTACTTC
size: .; J: TRBJ2-2; D: .; V: TRBV5-5; CDR3: CTSSPLPAEGRNTGELFF; DNA: TGTACCAGCAGCCCACTCCCTGCGGAGGGACGGAACACCGGGGAGCTGTTTTTT